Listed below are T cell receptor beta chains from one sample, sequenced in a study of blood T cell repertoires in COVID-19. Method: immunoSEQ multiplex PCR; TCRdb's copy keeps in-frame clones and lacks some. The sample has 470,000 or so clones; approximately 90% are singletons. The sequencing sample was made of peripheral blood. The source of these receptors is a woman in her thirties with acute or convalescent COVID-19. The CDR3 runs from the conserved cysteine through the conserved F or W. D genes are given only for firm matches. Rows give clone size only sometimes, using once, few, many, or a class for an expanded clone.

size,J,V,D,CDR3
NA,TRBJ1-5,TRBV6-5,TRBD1,CASSWDRNQPQHF
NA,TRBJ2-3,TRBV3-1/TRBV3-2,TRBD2,CASAVVSGDTDTQYF
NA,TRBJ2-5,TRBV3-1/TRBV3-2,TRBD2,CASSHRTSGAQETQYF
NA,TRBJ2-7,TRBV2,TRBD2,CASCEASGGSYEQYF
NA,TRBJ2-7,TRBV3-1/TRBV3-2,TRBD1,CASSQAQGGGEQYF
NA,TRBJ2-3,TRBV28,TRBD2,CASSRGLAGGGTQYF
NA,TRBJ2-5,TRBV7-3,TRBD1,CASSLGTSGTGDGETQYF
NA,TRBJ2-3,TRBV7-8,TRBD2,CASSKPGMASGGTAQYF
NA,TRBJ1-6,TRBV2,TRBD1,CASSMGQGDSPLHF
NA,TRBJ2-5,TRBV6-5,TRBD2,CASSFVAGSETQYF
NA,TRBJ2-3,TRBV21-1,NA,CASSRGGSGRGTDTQYF
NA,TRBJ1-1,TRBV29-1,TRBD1,CSVEDTTGDGAFF
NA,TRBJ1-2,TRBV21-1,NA,CASSKKGEGYTVLVGGYTF
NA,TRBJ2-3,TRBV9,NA,CASSVTWSVGDTQYF
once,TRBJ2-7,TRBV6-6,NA,CASSYGGLVGEQYF
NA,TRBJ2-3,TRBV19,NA,CASSKPGHVGADTQYF
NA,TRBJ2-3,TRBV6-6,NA,CASSYSGRTDTQYF
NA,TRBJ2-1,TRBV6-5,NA,CASKGQVDLNEQFF
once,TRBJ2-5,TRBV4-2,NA,CASSQEIDRPETQYF
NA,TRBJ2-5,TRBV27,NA,CASTNAGSIETQYF
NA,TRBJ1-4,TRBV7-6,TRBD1,CASSPRVGGEKLFF
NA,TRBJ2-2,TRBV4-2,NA,CASSQGLSNGDGELFF
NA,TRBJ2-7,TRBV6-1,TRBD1,CASSEAPKEGQGPNEQYF
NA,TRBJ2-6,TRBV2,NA,CASSSSSGANVLTF
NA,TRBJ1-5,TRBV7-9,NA,CASRDSYSNQPQHF
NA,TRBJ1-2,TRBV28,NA,CASSWSGGYTF
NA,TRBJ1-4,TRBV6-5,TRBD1,CAARDRLNEKLFF
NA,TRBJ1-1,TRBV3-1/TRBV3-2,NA,CASSQKGQNTEAFF
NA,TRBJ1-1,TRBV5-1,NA,CASSLEPRNTEAFF
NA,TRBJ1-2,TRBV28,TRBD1,CASSIPGQGNYGYTF
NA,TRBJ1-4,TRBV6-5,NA,CASTLGATNEKLFF
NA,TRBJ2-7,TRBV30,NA,CAWSPGGTGNAEQYF
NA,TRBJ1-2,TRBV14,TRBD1,CASSQDGQAGYTF